The 32 T cell receptor beta chains in this list originate from one sample, sequenced in a study of PD-1 blockade in mismatch repair-deficient tumors. Libraries were prepared by immunoSEQ multiplex PCR; TCRdb keeps only in-frame clonotypes and omits some of them. The sample holds about 15,000 clones, 84% seen once. The starting material was PBMCs, obtained before pembrolizumab treatment. The source of these receptors is an adult with mismatch repair-deficient cancer.

This chain connects TRBV10-3 to TRBJ2-1, with 13 positions matching TRBD2. The CDR3 spans 21 residues. Germline V gene lookup returns CDR1 ENHRY and CDR2 SYGVKD. J lost 0 bases, V lost 0 bases, and 11 bases had no gene match. The CDR3 DNA is TGTGCCATCAGTGAGTCGACCCGGACACGGACTAGCGGGAGCTCCTACAATGAGCAGTTCTTC. Encoded protein: CAISESTRTRTSGSSYNEQFF.

For the CDR3, the DNA is TGTGCCAGCAGCCATGGGACACCCAAGGATACGCAGTATTTT. Protein: CASSHGTPKDTQYF. This rearrangement joins TRBV7-9 to TRBJ2-3; D is possibly TRBD1 (6 bases). V gave up 5 bases and J gave up 6 bases, with 15 bases separating them. The CDR3 is 14 amino acids. Germline values: CDR1 SEHNR, CDR2 FQNEAQ (reference sequence).

The rearrangement uses TRBV19 and TRBJ2-4; 14 bases are a match to TRBD2. Trimming at V came to 5 bases and at J to 3 bases, leaving 12 bases not matched to a gene. Germline CDR1 and CDR2: LNHDA and SQIVND (reference sequence). There are 19 residues in the CDR3. The CDR3 DNA is TGTGCCAGTAGTCCCCAGACTAGCGGGAGGGCCAGGGGCAAAAACATTCAGTACTTC. Translation gives CASSPQTSGRARGKNIQYF.

This sequence joins TRBV5-1 and TRBJ2-5, with 8 bases fitting TRBD1. After removal of 1 base from V and 5 bases from J, the junction contained 7 bases not matched to a gene. CDR3 length: 15 residues. The germline gives CDR1 SGHRS, CDR2 YFSETQ. The CDR3 coding sequence is TGCGCCAGCAGCTTGCCCCCGACAGGGGAGGAGACCCAGTACTTC. It specifies CASSLPPTGEETQYF.

V usage is TRBV29-1 and J usage is TRBJ2-2, with D perhaps TRBD2 (5 bases). The CDR3 covers 16 residues. V lost 4 bases and J lost 4, with 19 bases in between. CDR1 and CDR2 (germline): SQVTM, ANQGSEA. CDR3 DNA: TGCAGCGTTGGGACCCTCAATAGCGCAGTCACCGGGGAGCTGTTTTTT. Amino acids: CSVGTLNSAVTGELFF.

The gene calls are TRBV30 and TRBJ2-3; 11 nucleotides agree with TRBD2. The germline V gene has CDR1 GTSNPN and CDR2 SVGIG (reference sequence). The CDR3 is made up of 18 amino acids. V trimming: 5 bases; J trimming: 0 bases; junction bases outside the gene matches: 13. CDR3 DNA: TGTGCCTGGGCCTTGTGGGGGACTAGCGGTTCTAGCACAGATACGCAGTATTTT. Its translation is CAWALWGTSGSSTDTQYF.

V is TRBV18 and J is TRBJ2-3, with no clear D. Germline V gene lookup returns CDR1 KGHSH and CDR2 LQKENI. The CDR3 has 12 residues. The V end lost 2 bases, the J end lost 6 bases, and 6 bases lay between the germline ends. CDR3 DNA: TGTGCCAGCTCACCATCATCCGATACGCAGTATTTT. Its translation: CASSPSSDTQYF.

The genes are TRBV5-1 and TRBJ2-5; the match to TRBD2 covers 7 bases. J was trimmed by 9 bases and V by 6 bases; bases with no gene match: 14. In germline, CDR1 is SGHRS, CDR2 YFSETQ. The CDR3 has 14 amino acids. The CDR3 DNA reads as TGCGCCAGCAAGTGGGCTAGCGGCGACGTGGCCCAGTACTTC. The encoded protein is CASKWASGDVAQYF.

The chain employs TRBV5-1 and TRBJ2-3, with a weak D call TRBD1 (6 bases). This CDR3 contains 14 residues. Trimming left V 6 bases short and J 0 bases short, with 11 bases between. CDR1 is SGHRS and CDR2 is YFSETQ in the germline V gene. CDR3 sequence: CASTTGQSTDTQYF. The CDR3 DNA is TGCGCCAGCACCACCGGACAGAGCACAGATACGCAGTATTTT.

The chain recombines TRBV2 with TRBJ2-7; 7 positions match TRBD1. The CDR3 loop spans 17 amino acids. Germline V CDR1 and CDR2: SNHLY, FYNNEI. The V segment lost 5 bases and the J segment 2 bases; nucleotides outside the gene matches: 15. CDR3 in amino acids: CASSFLSDRDTAYEQYF. Here the CDR3 DNA reads TGTGCCAGCAGTTTCCTTTCCGACAGGGATACGGCCTACGAGCAGTACTTC.

This clone is medium-sized within its sample. The chain carries TRBV28 and TRBJ2-7; 11 nucleotides match TRBD2. V was pared by 2 bases and J by 4 bases, with 4 bases of the junction left unmatched. CDR1 is MDHEN and CDR2 is SYDVKM in the germline V gene. The length of the CDR3 is 15 residues. CDR3 in amino acids: CASSLTSGSLYEQYF. The CDR3 DNA sequence: TGTGCCAGCAGTTTAACTAGCGGGAGTCTTTACGAGCAGTACTTC. The entire variable domain, with the rest obtained from reference TRBV28 and TRBJ2-7, is as follows: DVKVTQSSRYLVKRTGEKVFLECVQDMDHENMFWYRQDPGLGLRLIYFSYDVKMKEKGDIPEGYSVSREKKERFSLILESASTNQTSMYLCASSLTSGSLYEQYFGPGTRLTVT.

V and J are TRBV28 and TRBJ2-6, with TRBD2 matching 11 bases. Trimming cost V 2 bases and J 3 bases; bases outside gene matches: 0. Germline CDR1 and CDR2: MDHEN and SYDVKM. CDR3 length: 16 residues. The CDR3: CASSLLAGGGANVLTF. The CDR3 DNA sequence: TGTGCCAGCAGTTTACTAGCGGGAGGTGGGGCCAACGTCCTGACTTTC. Supplemented by reference TRBV28 and TRBJ2-6, the full variable domain reads DVKVTQSSRYLVKRTGEKVFLECVQDMDHENMFWYRQDPGLGLRLIYFSYDVKMKEKGDIPEGYSVSREKKERFSLILESASTNQTSMYLCASSLLAGGGANVLTFGAGSRLTVL.

The chain employs TRBV27 and TRBJ2-3; unclear D gene. Germline V gives CDR1 MNHEY, CDR2 SMNVEV (reference sequence). V dropped 6 bases and J dropped 2 bases, with 15 bases sitting between them. CDR3 length: 15 residues. DNA of the CDR3: TGTGCCAGCAGACCGACCCCTCTAATCACAGATACGCAGTATTTT. This gives the protein CASRPTPLITDTQYF.

This CDR3 reads CASSPGTGDQETQYF. Written as DNA, the CDR3 is TGTGCCAGCAGCCCCGGGACAGGGGACCAAGAGACCCAGTACTTC. The V gene is TRBV11-2, the J gene TRBJ2-5; 10 bases match TRBD1. In germline, CDR1 is SGHAT, CDR2 FQNNGV. The CDR3 loop spans 15 amino acids. The trim removed 5 bases at V and 0 bases at J, leaving 3 bases unmatched. Filled out from reference TRBV11-2 and TRBJ2-5, the complete variable domain reads EAGVAQSPRYKIIEKRQSVAFWCNPISGHATLYWYQQILGQGPKLLIQFQNNGVVDDSQLPKDRFSAERLKGVDSTLKIQPAKLEDSAVYLCASSPGTGDQETQYFGPGTRLLVL.

V is TRBV7-9 and J is TRBJ2-1, with 12 bases lining up with TRBD2. Germline V gives CDR1 SEHNR, CDR2 FQNEAQ (reference sequence). The junction had 10 bases not matched to a gene; V was cut back by 5 bases and J by 8 bases. CDR3 size: 16 residues. The CDR3 DNA reads TGTGCCAGCAGCAGAGAGACTAGCGGGAGACGTTATGAGCAGTTCTTC. Translated: CASSRETSGRRYEQFF.

The chain links TRBV28 to TRBJ2-7, with 8 bases fitting TRBD1. Germline V CDR1 and CDR2: MDHEN, SYDVKM. The CDR3 has 12 residues. With 9 bases clipped from V and 0 bases from J, the junction kept 1 base outside the gene matches. The CDR3 sequence: CARTGDSYEQYF. The CDR3 coding sequence is TGTGCCAGGACAGGGGACTCCTACGAGCAGTACTTC.

The rearrangement links TRBV6-4 to TRBJ2-3; D perhaps matches TRBD2 (5 bases). Per germline, CDR1 MRHNA and CDR2 SNTAGT. V was pared by 0 bases and J by 2 bases, with 6 bases between. The length of the CDR3 is 14 residues. The CDR3 nucleotides are TGTGCCAGCAGTGACTCGGGAGACACAGATACGCAGTATTTT. As protein: CASSDSGDTDTQYF.

V is TRBV10-2 and J is TRBJ2-1, with D tentatively TRBD2 (6 bases). V was cut by 4 bases and J by 6 bases, with 13 bases left in between. CDR1 and CDR2 from the germline V gene are WSHSY and SAAADI. The CDR3 sequence is 14 residues long. The CDR3 spells CASSATGLANEQFF. In nucleotides, the CDR3 is TGCGCCAGCAGTGCCACGGGACTCGCCAATGAGCAGTTCTTC.

This chain joins TRBV28 and TRBJ1-2; D ambiguous. Trimming shortened V by 4 bases and J by 8 bases, and 17 bases separated the two germline ends. This CDR3 spans 14 amino acids. CDR1 and CDR2 from the germline V gene are MDHEN and SYDVKM. The CDR3 DNA reads TGTGCCAGCAGTTCTCCCGCTCCGGGAGCAGGCTACACCTTC. Amino acid sequence: CASSSPAPGAGYTF.

This clone was counted only a few times. The chain carries TRBV12-2 and TRBJ2-7. TRBV12-2 is designated a pseudogene. This CDR3 contains 10 residues. The DNA of the CDR3 is TGTGCAAGTCGCTTCTACGAGCAGTACTTC. It encodes CASRFYEQYF.

The chain couples TRBV11-2 to TRBJ2-7, with 7 nucleotides matching TRBD1. The CDR3 spans 14 residues. Germline V gives CDR1 SGHAT, CDR2 FQNNGV. With 0 bases clipped from V and 6 bases from J, the junction kept 5 bases outside the gene matches. CDR3 protein: CASSLDRPGGEQYF. The CDR3 DNA is TGTGCCAGCAGCTTAGATAGGCCAGGGGGCGAGCAGTACTTC.

This clone was seen only a few times. The chain is built from TRBV11-2 and TRBJ2-7; 7 bases are a match to TRBD2. CDR3 length: 14 amino acids. The V and J ends lost 5 bases and 0 bases, in that order; junction bases with no gene match: 4. Germline CDR1 and CDR2: SGHAT and FQNNGV. The CDR3 sequence: CASSQSGTSYEQYF. The CDR3 bases are TGTGCCAGCAGCCAAAGCGGGACCTCCTACGAGCAGTACTTC.

This clone was detected only a few times. The genes are TRBV27 and TRBJ2-7; 11 bases line up with TRBD2. The CDR3 length is 14 residues. Germline V gives CDR1 MNHEY, CDR2 SMNVEV (reference sequence). The junction had 6 bases not matched to a gene; V was cut back by 7 bases and J by 4 bases. The CDR3 region is CASKIAGGPYEQYF. The CDR3 nucleotides read TGTGCCAGCAAAATAGCGGGAGGGCCTTACGAGCAGTACTTC.

This sequence joins TRBV5-1 and TRBJ2-2; no clear D gene. Trimming stripped 2 bases from V and 6 bases from J, with 11 bases between. The CDR3 spans 14 residues. Germline-derived CDR1 and CDR2 are SGHRS and YFSETQ. Here the CDR3 reads CASSFGPGAGELFF. In DNA, the CDR3 is TGCGCCAGCAGCTTCGGACCGGGCGCCGGGGAGCTGTTTTTT. Combining the CDR3 with reference TRBV5-1 and TRBJ2-2 gives the whole variable domain KAGVTQTPRYLIKTRGQQVTLSCSPISGHRSVSWYQQTPGQGLQFLFEYFSETQRNKGNFPGRFSGRQFSNSRSEMNVSTLELGDSALYLCASSFGPGAGELFFGEGSRLTVL.

CDR3 region: CASSSEGARETQYF. CDR3 DNA: TGTGCCAGCAGCTCGGAGGGGGCGCGGGAGACCCAGTACTTC. This chain joins TRBV11-2 and TRBJ2-5; D is perhaps TRBD1 (7 bases). This CDR3 region has 14 residues. Germline CDR1 and CDR2: SGHAT and FQNNGV. The V end was cut by 4 bases, the J end by 5 bases, with 14 bases between.

The rearrangement uses TRBV11-3 and TRBJ2-1, with TRBD2 as a possible D gene (5 bases). Trimming shortened V by 2 bases and J by 8 bases, and 10 bases separated the two germline ends. The germline gives CDR1 SGHNT, CDR2 YENEEA. The CDR3 loop spans 13 amino acids. The CDR3 reads CASSLFEGDEQFF. CDR3 coding DNA: TGTGCCAGCAGCTTATTTGAGGGCGATGAGCAGTTCTTC.

This chain joins TRBV9 and TRBJ1-4; 8 bases agree with TRBD1. The CDR3 extends over 14 amino acids. CDR1 and CDR2 from the germline V gene are SGDLS and YYNGEE. V lost 0 bases and J lost 13; bases outside the gene matches: 8. CDR3 DNA: TGTGCCAGCAGCGTAGGAGGGACAGGCCCGGGACTGTTTTTT. Translation gives CASSVGGTGPGLFF.

This rearrangement joins TRBV6-5 to TRBJ2-2; no firm D call. Germline loops: CDR1 MNHEY, CDR2 SVGAGI. The V and J ends lost 0 bases and 5 bases respectively, with 7 bases between them. CDR3 length: 14 residues. The chain's CDR3 is CASSYSRTTGELFF. Here the CDR3 DNA reads TGTGCCAGCAGTTACTCGAGGACGACCGGGGAGCTGTTTTTT.

The table lists this clone with a count of one. The chain has TRBV9 and TRBJ2-1; D perhaps matches TRBD2 (6 bases). Germline CDR1 SGDLS, CDR2 YYNGEE. CDR3 size: 15 residues. Trimming shortened V by 0 bases and J by 5 bases, and 12 bases separated the two germline ends. The CDR3 region is CASSVGYGGNNEQFF. The DNA of the CDR3 is TGTGCCAGCAGCGTAGGTTATGGCGGGAACAATGAGCAGTTCTTC.

This clone was recorded only once. This chain's CDR3 is CASSPRPVASNYGYTF. Written as DNA, the CDR3 is TGTGCCAGCAGTCCCCGGCCTGTCGCTTCTAACTATGGCTACACCTTC. The chain uses TRBV27 and TRBJ1-2; D call uncertain. The V end lost 5 bases, the J end lost 0 bases, and 16 bases lay between the germline ends. The CDR3 totals 16 residues. Germline values: CDR1 MNHEY, CDR2 SMNVEV (reference sequence).

The chain combines TRBV6-5 with TRBJ2-5; the D gene is possibly TRBD1 (6 bases). The CDR3 spans 14 residues. The germline gives CDR1 MNHEY, CDR2 SVGAGI. The V end lost 6 bases, the J end lost 5 bases, and 16 bases lay between the germline ends. Here the CDR3 reads CASSTGRLVETQYF. CDR3 coding DNA: TGTGCCAGCAGCACAGGGCGGCTAGTGGAGACCCAGTACTTC.

This chain links TRBV28 with TRBJ1-5; 8 bases map to TRBD1. The CDR3 is made up of 16 amino acids. Germline trimming cut 3 bases from V and 5 bases from J; bases unmatched to any gene: 9. CDR1 is MDHEN and CDR2 is SYDVKM in the germline V gene. Written as DNA, the CDR3 is TGTGCCAGCAGTTTTCCACTACAGGGGGGCCATCAGCCCCAGCATTTT. It codes for CASSFPLQGGHQPQHF.